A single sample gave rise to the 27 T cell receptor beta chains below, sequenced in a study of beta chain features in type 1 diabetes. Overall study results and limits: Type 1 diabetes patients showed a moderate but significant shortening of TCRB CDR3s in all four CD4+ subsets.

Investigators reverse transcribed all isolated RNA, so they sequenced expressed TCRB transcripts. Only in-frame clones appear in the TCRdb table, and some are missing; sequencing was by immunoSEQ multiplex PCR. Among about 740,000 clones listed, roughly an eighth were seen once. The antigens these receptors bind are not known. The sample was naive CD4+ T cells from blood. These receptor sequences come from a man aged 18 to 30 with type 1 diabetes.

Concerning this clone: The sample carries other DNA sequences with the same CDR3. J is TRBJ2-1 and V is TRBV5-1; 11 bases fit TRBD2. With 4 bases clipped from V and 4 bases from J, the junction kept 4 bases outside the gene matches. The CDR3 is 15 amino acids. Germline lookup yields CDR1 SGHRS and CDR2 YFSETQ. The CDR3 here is CASSLPSGGYNEQFF. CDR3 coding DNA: TGCGCCAGCAGCCTCCCTAGCGGGGGGTACAATGAGCAGTTCTTC.

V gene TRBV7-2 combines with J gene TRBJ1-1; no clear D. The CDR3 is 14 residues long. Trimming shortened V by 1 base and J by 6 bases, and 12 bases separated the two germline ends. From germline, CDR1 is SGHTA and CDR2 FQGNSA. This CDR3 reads CASSLVGGSPEAFF. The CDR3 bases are TGTGCCAGCAGCTTAGTCGGAGGAAGTCCTGAAGCTTTCTTT.

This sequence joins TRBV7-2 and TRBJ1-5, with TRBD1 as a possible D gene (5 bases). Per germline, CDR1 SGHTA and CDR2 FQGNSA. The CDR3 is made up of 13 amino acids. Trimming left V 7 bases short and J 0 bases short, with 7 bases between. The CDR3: CASTDSSNQPQHF. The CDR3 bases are TGTGCCAGCACCGACAGTAGCAATCAGCCCCAGCATTTT.

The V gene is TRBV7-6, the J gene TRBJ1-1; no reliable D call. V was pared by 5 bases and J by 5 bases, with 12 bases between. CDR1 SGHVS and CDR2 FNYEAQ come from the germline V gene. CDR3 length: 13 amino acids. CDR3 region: CASSADTGTEAFF. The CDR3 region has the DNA TGTGCCAGCAGCGCGGATACGGGGACTGAAGCTTTCTTT. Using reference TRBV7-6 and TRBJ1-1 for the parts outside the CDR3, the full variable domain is GAGVSQSPRYKVTKRGQDVALRCDPISGHVSLYWYRQALGQGPEFLTYFNYEAQQDKSGLPNDRFSAERPEGSISTLTIQRTEQRDSAMYRCASSADTGTEAFFGQGTRLTVV.

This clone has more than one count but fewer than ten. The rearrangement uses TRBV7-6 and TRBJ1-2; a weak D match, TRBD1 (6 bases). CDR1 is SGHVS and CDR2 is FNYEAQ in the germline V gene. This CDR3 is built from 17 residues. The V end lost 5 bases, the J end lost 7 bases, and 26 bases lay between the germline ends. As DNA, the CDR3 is TGTGCCAGCAGCCCGCAGAGTCTTATGTGGGGGCCGGGTGGCTACACCTTC. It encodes CASSPQSLMWGPGGYTF.

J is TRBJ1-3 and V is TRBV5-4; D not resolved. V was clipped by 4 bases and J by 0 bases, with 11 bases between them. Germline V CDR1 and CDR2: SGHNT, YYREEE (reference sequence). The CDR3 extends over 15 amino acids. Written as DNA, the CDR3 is TGTGCCAGCAGCCCCGCACGGGGCTCTGGAAACACCATATATTTT. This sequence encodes CASSPARGSGNTIYF. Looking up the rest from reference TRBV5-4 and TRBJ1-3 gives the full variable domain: ETGVTQSPTHLIKTRGQQVTLRCSSQSGHNTVSWYQQALGQGPQFIFQYYREEENGRGNFPPRFSGLQFPNYSSELNVNALELDDSALYLCASSPARGSGNTIYFGEGSWLTVV.

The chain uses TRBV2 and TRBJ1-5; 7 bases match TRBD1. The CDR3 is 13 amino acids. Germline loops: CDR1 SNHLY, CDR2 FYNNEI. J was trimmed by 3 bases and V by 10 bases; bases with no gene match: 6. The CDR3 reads CATGQTFNQPQHF. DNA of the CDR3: TGTGCCACGGGACAGACTTTCAATCAGCCCCAGCATTTT.

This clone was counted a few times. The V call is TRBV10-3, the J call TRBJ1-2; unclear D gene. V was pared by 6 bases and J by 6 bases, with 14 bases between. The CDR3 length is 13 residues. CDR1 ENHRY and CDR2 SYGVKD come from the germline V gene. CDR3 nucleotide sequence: TGTGCCATCAGGGTGCTAGGAGGGAATGGCTACACCTTC. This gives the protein CAIRVLGGNGYTF.

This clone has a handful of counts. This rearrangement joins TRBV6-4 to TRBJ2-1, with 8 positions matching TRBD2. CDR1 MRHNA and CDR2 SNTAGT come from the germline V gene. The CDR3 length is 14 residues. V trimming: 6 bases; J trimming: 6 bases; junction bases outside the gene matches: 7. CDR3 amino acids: CASRGGGPGNEQFF. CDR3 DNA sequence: TGTGCCAGCAGAGGCGGGGGGCCAGGCAATGAGCAGTTCTTC.

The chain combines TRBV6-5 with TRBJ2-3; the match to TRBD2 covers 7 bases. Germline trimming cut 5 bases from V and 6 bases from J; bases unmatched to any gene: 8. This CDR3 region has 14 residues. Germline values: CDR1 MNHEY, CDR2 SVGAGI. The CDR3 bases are TGTGCCAGCAGTCGACTGCTAGCGGCGGATACGCAGTATTTT. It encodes CASSRLLAADTQYF.

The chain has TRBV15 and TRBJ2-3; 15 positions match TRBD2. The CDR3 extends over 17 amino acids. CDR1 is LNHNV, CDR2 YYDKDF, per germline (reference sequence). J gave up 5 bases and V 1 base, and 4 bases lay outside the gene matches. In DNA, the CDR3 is TGTGCCACCAGCAGAGGGACTAGCGGGGGGGCCGAAGATACGCAGTATTTT. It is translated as CATSRGTSGGAEDTQYF.

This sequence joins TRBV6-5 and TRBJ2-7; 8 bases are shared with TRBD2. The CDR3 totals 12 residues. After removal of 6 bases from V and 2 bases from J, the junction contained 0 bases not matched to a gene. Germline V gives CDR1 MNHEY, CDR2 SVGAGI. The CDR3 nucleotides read TGTGCCAGCAGGGGACTAGCCTACGAGCAGTACTTC. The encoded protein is CASRGLAYEQYF.

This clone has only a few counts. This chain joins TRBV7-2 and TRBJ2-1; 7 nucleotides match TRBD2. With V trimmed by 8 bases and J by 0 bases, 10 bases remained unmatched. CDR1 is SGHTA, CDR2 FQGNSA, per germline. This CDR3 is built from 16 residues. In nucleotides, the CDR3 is TGTGCCAGCTCCCCTCGGACGGGGGGCTCCTACAATGAGCAGTTCTTC. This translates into CASSPRTGGSYNEQFF.

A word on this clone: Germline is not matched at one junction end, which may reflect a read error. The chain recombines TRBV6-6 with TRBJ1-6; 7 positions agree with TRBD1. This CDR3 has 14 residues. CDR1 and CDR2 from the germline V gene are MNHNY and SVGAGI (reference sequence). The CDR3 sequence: CAISRQGSESPLHF. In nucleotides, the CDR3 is TGTGCCATCAGTAGACAGGGCTCGGAGTCACCCCTCCACTTT.

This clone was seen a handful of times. The CDR3 here is CASSHPRSSGGPGSKNIQYF. The CDR3 coding sequence is TGTGCCAGCAGCCACCCGCGGAGTAGCGGGGGGCCCGGGTCCAAAAACATTCAGTACTTC. The rearrangement uses TRBV9 and TRBJ2-4, with TRBD2 identical over 10 bases. The CDR3 sequence is 20 residues long. Germline V gene sequence: CDR1 SGDLS, CDR2 YYNGEE. The V segment lost 4 bases and the J segment 2 bases; nucleotides outside the gene matches: 18.

CDR3 DNA sequence: TGTGCCAGCCATCGGGTTAACTATGGCTACACCTTC. Translation: CASHRVNYGYTF. The gene calls are TRBV11-2 and TRBJ1-2; unclear D gene. CDR1 and CDR2 (germline): SGHAT, FQNNGV. Trimming left V 8 bases short and J 1 base short, with 8 bases between. This CDR3 is 12 amino acids long.

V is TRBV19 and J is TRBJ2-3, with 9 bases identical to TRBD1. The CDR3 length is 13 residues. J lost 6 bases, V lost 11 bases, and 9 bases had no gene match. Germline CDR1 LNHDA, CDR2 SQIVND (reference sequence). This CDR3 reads CASSDRGSDTQYF. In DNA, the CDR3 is TGTGCCTCGTCGGACAGGGGTAGTGATACGCAGTATTTT.

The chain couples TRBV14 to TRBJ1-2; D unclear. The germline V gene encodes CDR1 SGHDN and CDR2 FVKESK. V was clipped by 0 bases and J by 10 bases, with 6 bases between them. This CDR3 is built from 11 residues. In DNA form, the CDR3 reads TGTGCCAGCAGCCAAGATCGGGACTACACCTTC. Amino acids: CASSQDRDYTF.

CDR3 protein: CASSLTGQDLYEQYF. CDR3 nucleotide sequence: TGCGCCAGCAGCTTAACCGGACAGGACCTCTACGAGCAGTACTTC. V is TRBV5-1 and J is TRBJ2-7, with 7 nucleotides matching TRBD1. This CDR3 comprises 15 residues. The V segment lost 2 bases and the J segment 3 bases; nucleotides outside the gene matches: 8. CDR1 SGHRS and CDR2 YFSETQ come from the germline V gene.

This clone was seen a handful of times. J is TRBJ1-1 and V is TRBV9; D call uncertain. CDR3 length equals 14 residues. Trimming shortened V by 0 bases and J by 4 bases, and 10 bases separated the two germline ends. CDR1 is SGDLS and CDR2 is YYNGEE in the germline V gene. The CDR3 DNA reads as TGTGCCAGCAGCGTAGCGGGAGGGAGCACTGAAGCTTTCTTT. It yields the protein CASSVAGGSTEAFF. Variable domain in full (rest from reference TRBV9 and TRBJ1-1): DSGVTQTPKHLITATGQRVTLRCSPRSGDLSVYWYQQSLDQGLQFLIQYYNGEERAKGNILERFSAQQFPDLHSELNLSSLELGDSALYFCASSVAGGSTEAFFGQGTRLTVV.

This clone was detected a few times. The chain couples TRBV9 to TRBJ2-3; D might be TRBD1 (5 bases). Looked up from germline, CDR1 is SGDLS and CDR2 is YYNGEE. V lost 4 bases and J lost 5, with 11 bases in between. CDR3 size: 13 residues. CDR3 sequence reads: CASSPQEQDTQYF. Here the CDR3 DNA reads TGTGCCAGCAGCCCACAGGAACAAGATACGCAGTATTTT.

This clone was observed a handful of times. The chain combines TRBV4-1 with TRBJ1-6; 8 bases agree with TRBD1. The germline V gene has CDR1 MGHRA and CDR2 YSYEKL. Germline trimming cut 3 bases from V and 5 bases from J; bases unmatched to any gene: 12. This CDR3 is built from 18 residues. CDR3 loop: CASSHPTGGIGDNSPLHF. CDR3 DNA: TGCGCCAGCAGCCACCCAACAGGGGGGATAGGGGATAATTCACCCCTCCACTTT.

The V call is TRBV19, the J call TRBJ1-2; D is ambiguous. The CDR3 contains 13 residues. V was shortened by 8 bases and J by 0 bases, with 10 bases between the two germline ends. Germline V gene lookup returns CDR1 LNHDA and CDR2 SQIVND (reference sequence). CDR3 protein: CASGADPNYGYTF. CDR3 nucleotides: TGTGCCAGTGGAGCGGACCCTAACTATGGCTACACCTTC.

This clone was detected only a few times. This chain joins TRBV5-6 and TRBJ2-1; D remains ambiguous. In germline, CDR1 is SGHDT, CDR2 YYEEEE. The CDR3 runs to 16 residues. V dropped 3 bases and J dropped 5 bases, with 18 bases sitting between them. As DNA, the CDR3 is TGTGCCAGCAGCTCGCTACACCAAATGGGCGACAATGAGCAGTTCTTC. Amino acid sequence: CASSSLHQMGDNEQFF.

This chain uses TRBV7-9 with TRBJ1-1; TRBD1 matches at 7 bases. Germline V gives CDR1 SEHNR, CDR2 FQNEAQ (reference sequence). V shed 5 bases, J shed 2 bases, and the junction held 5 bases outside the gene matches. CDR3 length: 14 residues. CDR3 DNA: TGTGCCAGCAGCCAGGGACAGTCCAACACTGAAGCTTTCTTT. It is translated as CASSQGQSNTEAFF.

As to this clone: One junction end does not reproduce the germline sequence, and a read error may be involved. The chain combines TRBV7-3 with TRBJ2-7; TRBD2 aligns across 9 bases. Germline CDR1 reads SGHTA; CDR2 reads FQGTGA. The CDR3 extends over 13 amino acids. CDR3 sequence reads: CASRLTSSGAYHF. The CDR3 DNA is TGTGCCAGCAGGCTTACCTCTAGCGGGGCCTACCACTTC.

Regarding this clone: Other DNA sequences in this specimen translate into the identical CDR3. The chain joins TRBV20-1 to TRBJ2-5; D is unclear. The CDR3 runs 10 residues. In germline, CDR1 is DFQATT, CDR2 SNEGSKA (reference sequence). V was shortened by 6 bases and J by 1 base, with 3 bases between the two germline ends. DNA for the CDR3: TGCAGTGCCCGCCAAGAGACCCAGTACTTC. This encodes CSARQETQYF.